This record covers a single T cell receptor (beta chain). Per the germline V gene, CDR1 is SGDLS and CDR2 is YYNGEE. The germline V and J ends were trimmed by 4 bases and 3 bases, with 13 bases remaining between them. The CDR3 length is 14 residues. This sample was taken from a study of blood T cell repertoires in COVID-19. Whole-study context: Donors in the United States, Italy and Spain gave samples during acute or convalescent COVID-19. PBMCs, B-cell-depleted T cells, or T cells were the source of the cDNA or gDNA that made up the material.

Per the original data handling: Estimates of nucleated cell counts were drawn from the amplification of reference gene primers. Only in-frame clones appear in the TCRdb table, and some are missing; sequencing was by immunoSEQ multiplex PCR. V and J calls plus clone size are reproduced from that table; the DNA served to infer D and trimming. Counted here are just under 55,000 clones, 85% to 95% occurring once; the ten biggest clones make up 3.5% to 5%. This chain joins TRBV9 and TRBJ1-2, with D perhaps matching TRBD1 (6 bases). Sequencing was carried out using peripheral blood. This TCR derives from a man aged 45-65 years with acute or convalescent COVID-19. This CDR3 reads CASSPGGTYYGYTF. CDR3 DNA: TGTGCCAGCAGCCCCGGGGGGACATACTATGGCTACACCTTC.